A selection of T cell receptor beta chains follows, all from one sample in a study of CD8+ T cells in alopecia areata. Here immunoSEQ multiplex PCR was the method, and the copy in TCRdb shows in-frame clones only, minus some. The repertoire holds roughly 250,000 clones, with 60% as singletons. The specimen comprised CD4+ T cells sorted from blood, sampled around week 53, from a patient treated with tofacitinib. The receptor source for this set is a human donor with alopecia areata. The CDR3 runs from the conserved cysteine through the conserved F or W. Each record gives: clone size, J gene, D gene, CDR3 length, V gene, CDR3 DNA, CDR3 protein. The D gene is left open where the match is weak. Part of the rows lack a size; the others show once, few, many or a class for expanded clones.

NA,TRBJ1-4,NA,13,TRBV2,TGTGCCAGCCGCCGCTCTGCCAATGAAAAACTGTTTTTT,CASRRSANEKLFF
many,TRBJ2-3,TRBD2,16,TRBV5-4,TGTGCCAGCAGCCGGGGACTAGCGGGGGTAACAGATACGCAGTATTTT,CASSRGLAGVTDTQYF
NA,TRBJ1-3,NA,14,TRBV6-5,TGTGCCAGCAGTTACACGGGAACTGGAAACACCATATATTTT,CASSYTGTGNTIYF
NA,TRBJ2-7,TRBD2,15,TRBV5-1,TGCGCCAGCAGTCAGACTAGCGGGGGAGGGTACGAGCAGTACTTC,CASSQTSGGGYEQYF
few,TRBJ1-1,NA,20,TRBV2,TGTGCCAGCAGTGAAGCGGACCCCAGAAGGGGGATGCTTATGAACACTGAAGCTTTCTTT,CASSEADPRRGMLMNTEAFF
NA,TRBJ1-5,NA,14,TRBV6-1,TGTGCCAGCATTCCCCAAGGGGTCAATCAGCCCCAGCATTTT,CASIPQGVNQPQHF
NA,TRBJ2-5,TRBD2,15,TRBV19,TGTGCCAGTAGTGTGGGACTAGCGGTGTCGGAGACCCAGTACTTC,CASSVGLAVSETQYF
NA,TRBJ2-1,NA,11,TRBV5-1,TGCGCCAGCAGAGCACAGGCTGAGCAGTTCTTC,CASRAQAEQFF
NA,TRBJ1-3,NA,15,TRBV29-1,TGCAGCGTTGAAGATCCGGGGCAGTCTGGAAACACCATATATTTT,CSVEDPGQSGNTIYF
NA,TRBJ1-2,TRBD1,11,TRBV30,TGTGCCTGGCCGACAGGGCGCGGCTACACCTTC,CAWPTGRGYTF
few,TRBJ2-7,NA,15,TRBV5-1,TGCGCCAGCAGCTTAGGGGTCAAAAGCTCCTACGAGCAGTACTTC,CASSLGVKSSYEQYF
NA,TRBJ2-3,NA,14,TRBV15,TGTGCCACCACTAGGGGGGGCACCACAGATACGCAGTATTTT,CATTRGGTTDTQYF
NA,TRBJ1-2,NA,14,TRBV21-1,TGTGCCAGCAGCAAGGAGACCCGGCCGTATGGCTACACCTTC,CASSKETRPYGYTF
NA,TRBJ2-7,NA,12,TRBV7-2,TGTGCCAGCAGCTCGTACCGAAGCGAGCAGTACTTC,CASSSYRSEQYF
few,TRBJ2-6,TRBD1,15,TRBV6-1,TGTGCCAGCAGTGCGACAGGGACGGGGGCCAACGTCCTGACTTTC,CASSATGTGANVLTF
NA,TRBJ1-6,NA,17,TRBV14,TGTGCCAGCAGCCAAGTGCTGAGGGGCTCCTATAATTCACCCCTCCACTTT,CASSQVLRGSYNSPLHF
few,TRBJ1-6,NA,15,TRBV2,TGTGCCAGCAATTGGGACGGGGTAGGGAATTCACCCCTCCACTTT,CASNWDGVGNSPLHF
few,TRBJ1-4,NA,14,TRBV5-1,TGCGCCAGCAGCTCCGGGACGGCTAATGAAAAACTGTTTTTT,CASSSGTANEKLFF
few,TRBJ2-2,NA,16,TRBV7-3,TGTGCCAGCAGCTTAATGGGAGAAGTGAGGACCGGGGAGCTGTTTTTT,CASSLMGEVRTGELFF
NA,TRBJ1-2,TRBD1,12,TRBV30,TGTGCCTGCTTCCGACAGGGTCATGGCTACACCTTC,CACFRQGHGYTF
NA,TRBJ2-2,TRBD1,13,TRBV7-2,TGTGCCAGCAGCTTAGGGCGACAGGGTACCCTGTTTTTT,CASSLGRQGTLFF
NA,TRBJ2-5,NA,12,TRBV29-1,TGCAGCGTTGTCCCAAGACAAGAGACCCAGTACTTC,CSVVPRQETQYF
NA,TRBJ2-3,NA,12,TRBV6-6,TGTGCCAGCAGTTCCCCCCCAGATACGCAGTATTTT,CASSSPPDTQYF
NA,TRBJ1-2,NA,14,TRBV5-6,TGTGCCAGCAGCCTTCAGGGAATTCTCTATGGCTACACCTTC,CASSLQGILYGYTF
NA,TRBJ1-4,NA,11,TRBV20-1,TGCAGTGCTAACCGCCGGGACGGTGGGGTTTTT,CSANRRDGGVF
NA,TRBJ2-1,TRBD2,14,TRBV29-1,TGCAGCGTTGCGGGAGGGAGCTCCTACAATGAGCAGTTCTTC,CSVAGGSSYNEQFF
NA,TRBJ2-2,NA,17,TRBV4-2,TGTGCCAGCAGCCAAGTTTCCTCAGGGGCGAGCACCGGGGAGCTGTTTTTT,CASSQVSSGASTGELFF